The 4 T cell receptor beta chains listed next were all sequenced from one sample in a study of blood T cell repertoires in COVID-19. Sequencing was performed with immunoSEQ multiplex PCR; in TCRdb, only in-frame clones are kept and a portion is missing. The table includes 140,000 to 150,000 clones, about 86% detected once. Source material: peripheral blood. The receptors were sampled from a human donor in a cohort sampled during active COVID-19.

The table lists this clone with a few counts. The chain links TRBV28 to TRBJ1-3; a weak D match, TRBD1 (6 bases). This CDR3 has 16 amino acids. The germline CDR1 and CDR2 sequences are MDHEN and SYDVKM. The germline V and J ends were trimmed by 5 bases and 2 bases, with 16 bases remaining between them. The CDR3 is CASSTPGHYTGNTIYF. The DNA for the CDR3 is TGTGCCAGCAGTACTCCGGGACATTATACTGGAAACACCATATATTTT. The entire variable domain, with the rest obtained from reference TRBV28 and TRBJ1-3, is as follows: DVKVTQSSRYLVKRTGEKVFLECVQDMDHENMFWYRQDPGLGLRLIYFSYDVKMKEKGDIPEGYSVSREKKERFSLILESASTNQTSMYLCASSTPGHYTGNTIYFGEGSWLTVV.

The CDR3 sequence is CSARSGYEQYF. The CDR3 region has the DNA TGCAGTGCTAGATCGGGCTACGAGCAGTACTTC. The gene calls are TRBV20-1 and TRBJ2-7; no firm D call. The ends were cut back, 2 bases at V and 3 bases at J, with 5 bases in the middle. Per germline, CDR1 DFQATT and CDR2 SNEGSKA (reference sequence). The CDR3 length is 11 residues.

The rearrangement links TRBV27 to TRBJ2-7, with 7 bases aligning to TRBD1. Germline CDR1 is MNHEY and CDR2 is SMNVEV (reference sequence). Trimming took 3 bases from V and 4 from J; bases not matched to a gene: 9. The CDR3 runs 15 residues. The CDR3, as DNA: TGTGCCAGCAGTTTGAATGGACAGGCTCTATACGAGCAGTACTTC. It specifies CASSLNGQALYEQYF.

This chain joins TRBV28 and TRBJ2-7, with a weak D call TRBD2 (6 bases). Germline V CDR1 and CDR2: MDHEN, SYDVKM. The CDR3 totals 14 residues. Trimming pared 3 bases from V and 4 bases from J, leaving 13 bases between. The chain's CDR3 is CASSLGGKEYEQYF. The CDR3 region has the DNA TGTGCCAGCAGTTTGGGCGGGAAGGAATACGAGCAGTACTTC.